This TCR beta chain was captured in a study of cytomegalovirus exposure and HLA in healthy donors. Study-level findings and limits: Among the CMV-associated chains, three were confirmed in vitro as specific for CMV antigens.

The donors (healthy individuals) were bone marrow donors. For this clone: Antigen unknown.

Primers for the PCR totalled 60 Vbeta and 13 Jbeta. Measured with immunoSEQ multiplex PCR; TCRdb has only the in-frame clones, and not every one. This table holds more than 110,000 clones, approximately 70% found once. The CDR3 has 16 amino acids. V lost 3 bases and J lost 0, with 15 bases in between. Germline V CDR1 and CDR2: SGHRS, YFSETQ. This TCR was recovered from a woman aged 60-70 years in good health and CMV-seropositive. Sample: PBMCs. The rearrangement uses TRBV5-1 and TRBJ1-1; D might be TRBD1 (6 bases). CDR3 loop: CASSSPQGAMNTEAFF. In nucleotides, the CDR3 is TGCGCCAGCAGCTCCCCACAGGGCGCGATGAACACTGAAGCTTTCTTT. The full variable domain, with the rest looked up from reference TRBV5-1 and TRBJ1-1, is KAGVTQTPRYLIKTRGQQVTLSCSPISGHRSVSWYQQTPGQGLQFLFEYFSETQRNKGNFPGRFSGRQFSNSRSEMNVSTLELGDSALYLCASSSPQGAMNTEAFFGQGTRLTVV.